This T cell receptor beta chain was identified in a study of cytomegalovirus exposure and HLA in healthy donors. Study observations and caveats: The study flagged fewer than 200 TCR beta chains as cytomegalovirus-associated. A later analysis linked a missense DCLRE1C variant to TCR beta V- and J-gene trimming. Confirmation was obtained in vitro that a few CMV-associated chains are specific for CMV antigens. The classifier reportedly diagnosed cytomegalovirus status with high specificity and sensitivity.

Comment on this clone: Its target is unknown.

In the PCR, 60 Vbeta and 13 Jbeta primers were used. The data were produced by immunoSEQ multiplex PCR, yet TCRdb's version contains in-frame clones alone and is incomplete. The table has approximately 210,000 clones, more than 75% seen once. Germline trimming cut 4 bases from V and 3 bases from J; bases unmatched to any gene: 7. Germline loops: CDR1 SEHNR, CDR2 FQNEAQ (reference sequence). CDR3 length: 15 amino acids. Sequenced material: PBMCs. The rearrangement links TRBV7-9 to TRBJ2-5, with 8 bases lining up with TRBD1. The TCR originated in a man aged 25-45 years in good health and CMV-seronegative. The CDR3 DNA reads as TGTGCCAGCAGCTCCGGCCAGGGGGCGGAAGAGACCCAGTACTTC. The encoded protein is CASSSGQGAEETQYF.